This TCR beta chain was obtained from a study of blood T cell repertoires in COVID-19. In the study overall: Samples of COVID-19 (acute and convalescent) were obtained from the United States, Italy and Spain.

The authors' processing: It was from reference gene primer amplification that nucleated cell counts were estimated. Some clones are missing from TCRdb's copy, which holds only in-frame ones; the method was immunoSEQ multiplex PCR. V and J calls and clone size are copied from that table; D and trimming were computed from the DNA. Of 270,000 or so clones in the sample, 80% to 85% were seen once. What was sequenced was PBMCs or T cells enriched from blood (not recorded which). The TCR originated in a man aged 50 to 59 who had recovered from COVID-19.

The CDR3 sequence is CASSPVGDEQYF. The CDR3 DNA is TGTGCCAGCTCCCCCGTCGGGGACGAGCAGTACTTC. The genes are TRBV18 and TRBJ2-7, with D perhaps matching TRBD2 (5 bases). Germline V gene data show CDR1 as KGHSH and CDR2 as LQKENI. This CDR3 is built from 12 residues. The V end was cut by 6 bases, the J end by 5 bases, with 11 bases between.